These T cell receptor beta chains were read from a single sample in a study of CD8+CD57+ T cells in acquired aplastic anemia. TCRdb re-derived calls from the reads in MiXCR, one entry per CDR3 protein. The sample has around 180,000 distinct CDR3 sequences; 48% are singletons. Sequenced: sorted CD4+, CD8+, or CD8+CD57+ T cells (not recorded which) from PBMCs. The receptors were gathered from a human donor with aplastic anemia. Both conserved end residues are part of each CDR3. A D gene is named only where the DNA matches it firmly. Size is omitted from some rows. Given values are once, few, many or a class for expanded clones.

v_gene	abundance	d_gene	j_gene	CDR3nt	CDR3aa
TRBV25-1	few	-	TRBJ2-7	TGTGCCAGCATAGGAAAGGGGCAGGGGAAAACCTACGAGCAGTACTTC	CASIGKGQGKTYEQYF
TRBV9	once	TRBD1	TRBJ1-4	TGTGCCAGCAGCATAGGACAGGGAGGGACTAATGAAAAACTGTTTTTT	CASSIGQGGTNEKLFF
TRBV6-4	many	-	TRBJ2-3	TGTGCCAGCAGTGACTCATACGGTTTCACAGATACGCAGTATTTT	CASSDSYGFTDTQYF
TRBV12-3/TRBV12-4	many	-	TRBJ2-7	TGTGCCAGCAGTTTTGTGAGAGGGATCGACGAGCAGTACTTC	CASSFVRGIDEQYF
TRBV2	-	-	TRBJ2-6	TGTGCCAGCAGTTACTCCGGCTCTGGGGCCAACGTCCTGACTTTC	CASSYSGSGANVLTF
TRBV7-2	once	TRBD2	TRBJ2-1	TGTGCCAGCAGGCCTACTAGCGGGGGGGCATATAATGAGCAGTTCTTC	CASRPTSGGAYNEQFF
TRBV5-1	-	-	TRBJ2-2	TGCGCCAGCAGCCAATCCCAGGGGACCGGGGAGCTGTTTTTT	CASSQSQGTGELFF
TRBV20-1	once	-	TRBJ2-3	TGCAGTGCTCGCCGGGCCCAGGCTAGGACAGATACGCAGTATTTT	CSARRAQARTDTQYF
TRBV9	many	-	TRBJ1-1	TGTGCCAGCAGCGTCCAGGCGAACACTGAAGCTTTCTTT	CASSVQANTEAFF
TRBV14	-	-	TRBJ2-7	TGTGCCAGCAGCCAAGTGAGGGGGACCTACGAGCAGTACTTC	CASSQVRGTYEQYF
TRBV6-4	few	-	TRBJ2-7	TGTGCCAGCAGTGTTCCTAAGGTAGCGGAGCAGTACTTC	CASSVPKVAEQYF
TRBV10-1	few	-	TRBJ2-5	TGCGCCAGCAGTGATGCGACTAGTTTTCTTTATCCGAGGGAGACCCAGTACTTC	CASSDATSFLYPRETQYF
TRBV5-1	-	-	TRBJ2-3	TGCGCCAGCAGCTTACTACAAGGGTTGGAGAATACGCAGTATTTT	CASSLLQGLENTQYF
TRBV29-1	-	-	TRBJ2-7	TGCAGCGTGAGCCTAGAGAGCTCCTACGAGCAGTACTTC	CSVSLESSYEQYF
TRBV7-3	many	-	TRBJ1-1	TGTGCCAGCAGCTTACAAGACCGTCGCACTGAAGCTTTCTTT	CASSLQDRRTEAFF
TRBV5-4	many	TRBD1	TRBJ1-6	TGTGCCAGCAGCTTGAGGACAGGGGAATCACCCCTCCACTTT	CASSLRTGESPLHF
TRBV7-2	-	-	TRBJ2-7	TGTGCCAGCTTAGGTCCAAACTCCTACGAGCAGTACTTC	CASLGPNSYEQYF
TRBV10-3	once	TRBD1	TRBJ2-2	TGTGCCATCAGTGAGACGACAGGGGGTCTGTTTTTT	CAISETTGGLFF
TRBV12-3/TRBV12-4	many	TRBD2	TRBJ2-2	TGTGCCAGCAGTTCCCGGGGGGGCGGCACCGGGGAGCTGTTTTTT	CASSSRGGGTGELFF
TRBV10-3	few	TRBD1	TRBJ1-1	TGTGCCATCAATTCCGCAGGGGGCACTGAAGCTTTCTTT	CAINSAGGTEAFF
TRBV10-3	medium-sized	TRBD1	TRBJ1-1	TGTGCCATCAGGCCACAGGGGCAGGGTACTGAAGCTTTCTTT	CAIRPQGQGTEAFF
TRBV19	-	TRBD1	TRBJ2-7	TGTGCCAGTAGTTACTCCGGGACAGCCTACGAGCAGTACTTC	CASSYSGTAYEQYF
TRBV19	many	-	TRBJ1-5	TGTGCCAGTACCCCCACGACGACAGTTAGCAATCAGCCCCAGCATTTT	CASTPTTTVSNQPQHF
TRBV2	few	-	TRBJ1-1	TGTGCCAGCAGTGAGGCAGCTGAAGCTTTCTTT	CASSEAAEAFF
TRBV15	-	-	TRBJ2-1	TGTGCCACCAGCAGAGACGGGGCATTCTACACTGAGCAGTTCTTC	CATSRDGAFYTEQFF
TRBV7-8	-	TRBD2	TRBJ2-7	TGTGCCAGCAGCTTATTAAGCGGGGTCTACGAGCAGTACTTC	CASSLLSGVYEQYF
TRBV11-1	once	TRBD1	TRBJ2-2	TGTGCCAGCAGCCAGGACAGGGTAGAGGAGCTGCTTTTT	CASSQDRVEELLF
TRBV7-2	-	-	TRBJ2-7	TGTGCCAGCAGCTTATACTTGACGTACGAGCAGTACTTC	CASSLYLTYEQYF
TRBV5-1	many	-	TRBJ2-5	TGCGCCAGCAGCTTTTTACCCTCAGATGGGAGGATAGAGACCCAGTACTTC	CASSFLPSDGRIETQYF
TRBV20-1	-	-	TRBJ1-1	TGCAGTGCTAGACGGTATCAGGGCATGAACACTGAAGCTTTCTTT	CSARRYQGMNTEAFF
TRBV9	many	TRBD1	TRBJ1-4	TGTGCCAGCAGCTCATCGGACAGGGGGAGCGAAAAACTGTTTTTT	CASSSSDRGSEKLFF
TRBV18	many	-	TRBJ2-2	TGTGCCAGCAGTCCACAGGGCGGCGGGGAGCTGTTTTTT	CASSPQGGGELFF
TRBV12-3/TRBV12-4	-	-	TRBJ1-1	TGTGCCAGCAGTTTAATGAAGACCCTTCCTATGAACACTGAAGCTTTCTTT	CASSLMKTLPMNTEAFF
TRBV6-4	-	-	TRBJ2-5	TGTGCCAGCAGTGACCCTTTAACGGGGGAAGAGACCCAGTACTTC	CASSDPLTGEETQYF
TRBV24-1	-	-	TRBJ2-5	TGTGCCACCAGTGATGCCACGGGGGCCCAAGAGACCCAGTACTTC	CATSDATGAQETQYF
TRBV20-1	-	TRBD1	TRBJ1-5	TGCAGTGCTACAGACAGGGCCAGTCAGCCCCAGCATTTT	CSATDRASQPQHF
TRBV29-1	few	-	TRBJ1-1	TGCAGCGTTGAGGGGGCCCTTGAGGCTTTCTTT	CSVEGALEAFF
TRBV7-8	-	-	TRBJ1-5	TGTGCCAGCAGCCATCATAACAATAATCAGCCCCAGCATTTT	CASSHHNNNQPQHF
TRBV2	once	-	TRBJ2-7	TGTGCCACCAGTGGAGAGGCAGGGTCAGACGAGCAGTACTTC	CATSGEAGSDEQYF
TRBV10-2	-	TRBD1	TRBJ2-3	TGCGCCAGCCCATTTATGGGACAGGGCACAGATACGCAGTATTTT	CASPFMGQGTDTQYF
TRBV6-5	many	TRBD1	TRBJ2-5	TGTGCCAGCAGATTCGGACAGGTCGGCGAGACCCAGTACTTC	CASRFGQVGETQYF
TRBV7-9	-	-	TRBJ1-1	TGTGCCAGCAGCCACTCAGGGTCCATGGGCACTGAAGCTTTCTTT	CASSHSGSMGTEAFF
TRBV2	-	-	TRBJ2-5	TGTGCCAGCGGGGGCTGGGAGACCCAGTACTTC	CASGGWETQYF
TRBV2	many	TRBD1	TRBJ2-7	TGTGCCAGCAGTGGATTTGGGACAGGGAATTACGAGCAGTACTTC	CASSGFGTGNYEQYF
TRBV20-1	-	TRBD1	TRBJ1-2	TGCAGTGCTAGAGAGGGGACAGGGTCAGAAGGCTACACCTTC	CSAREGTGSEGYTF
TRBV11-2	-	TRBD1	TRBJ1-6	TGTGCCAGCAGCACCGGGACAGGCCAGCATTCACCCCTCCACTTT	CASSTGTGQHSPLHF
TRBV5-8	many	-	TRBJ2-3	TGTGCCAGCAGCTTGGGTAGGGGGATAGATACGCAGTATTTT	CASSLGRGIDTQYF
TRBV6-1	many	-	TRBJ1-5	TGTGCCAGCAGTGAATGGGGACCCAATCAGCCCCAGCATTTT	CASSEWGPNQPQHF
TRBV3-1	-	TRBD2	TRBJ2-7	TGTGCCAGCAGCAAGCGGGAGAACTCCTACGAGCAGTACTTC	CASSKRENSYEQYF
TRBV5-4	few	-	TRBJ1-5	TGTGCCAGCAGCCGGGAACGGGGCCAGCCCCAGCATTTT	CASSRERGQPQHF
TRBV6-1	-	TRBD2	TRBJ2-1	TGTGCCAGCAGGGCACAGCGGGGGGGTTCCTACAATGAGCAGTTCTTC	CASRAQRGGSYNEQFF
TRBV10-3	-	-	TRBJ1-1	TGTGCCATCAGTTCCGCCGGGCGGACGGGGGCTGAAGCTTTCTTT	CAISSAGRTGAEAFF
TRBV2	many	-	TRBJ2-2	TGTGCCAGCAGCCGACAGAGGGGGTCCGGGGAGCTGTTTTTT	CASSRQRGSGELFF
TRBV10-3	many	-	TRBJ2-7	TGTGCCATCAGTAGACAGCCTGACTACGAGCAGTACTTC	CAISRQPDYEQYF
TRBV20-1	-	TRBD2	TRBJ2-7	TGCAGTGCTGGACTAGCGGGGAGCCTAGGGTACGAGCAGTACTTC	CSAGLAGSLGYEQYF
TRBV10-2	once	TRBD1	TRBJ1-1	TGCGCCAGCGTGAGACAGGGGAGGGTGGACACTGAAGCTTTCTTT	CASVRQGRVDTEAFF
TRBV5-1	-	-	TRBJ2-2	TGCGCCAGCAGCGGGTCACTAGTCTCCACCGGGGAGCTGTTTTTT	CASSGSLVSTGELFF
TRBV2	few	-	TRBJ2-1	TGTGCCAGCAGTCTTAGCGAAGGCTCCTACAATGAGCAGTTCTTC	CASSLSEGSYNEQFF
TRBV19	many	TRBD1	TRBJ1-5	TGTGCCAGTAGTACTGGGACAGGGCGAGGCGAAAATCAGCCCCAGCATTTT	CASSTGTGRGENQPQHF
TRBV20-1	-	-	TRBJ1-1	TGCAGTGCTAGAGGGCGGGCAGGGGAGATTGAAGCTTTCTTT	CSARGRAGEIEAFF